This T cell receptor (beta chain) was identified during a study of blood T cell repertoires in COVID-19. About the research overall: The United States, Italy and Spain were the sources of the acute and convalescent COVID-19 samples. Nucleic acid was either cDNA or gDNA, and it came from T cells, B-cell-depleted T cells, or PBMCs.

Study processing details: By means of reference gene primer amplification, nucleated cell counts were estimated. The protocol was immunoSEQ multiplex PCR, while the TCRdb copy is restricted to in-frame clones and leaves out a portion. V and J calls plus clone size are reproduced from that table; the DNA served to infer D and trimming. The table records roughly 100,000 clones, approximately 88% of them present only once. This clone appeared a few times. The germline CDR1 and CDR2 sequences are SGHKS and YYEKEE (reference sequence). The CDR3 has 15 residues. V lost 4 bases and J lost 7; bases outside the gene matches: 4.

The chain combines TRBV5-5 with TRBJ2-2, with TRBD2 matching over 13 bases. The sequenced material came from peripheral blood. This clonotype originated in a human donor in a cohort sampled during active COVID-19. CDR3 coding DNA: TGTGCCAGCAGCCTGAGGACTAGCGGGGGCGGGGAGCTGTTTTTT. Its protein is CASSLRTSGGGELFF.